This T cell receptor beta chain was identified in a study of human T cells and chemical hapten exposure. The time point is: patch test 1, 2 weeks after DPC sensitization. Treatment indicated: therapeutic diphenylcyclopropenone sensitization with weekly scalp DPC. The germline V gene has CDR1 MNHEY and CDR2 SMNVEV (reference sequence). The CDR3 loop spans 12 amino acids. V lost 6 bases to trimming and J lost 11 bases; unmatched junction nucleotides: 9. The library attached unique molecular identifiers to individual cDNA molecules. TCRdb reprocessed the RACE reads with MiXCR, giving one entry per CDR3 protein. This table holds fewer than 500,000 distinct CDR3 sequences, nearly 5% found once. This clonotype has only a few counts.

The source was whole blood, collected in connection with sensitization to the hapten diphenylcyclopropenone (DPC). This clonotype was obtained from a woman aged 45-60 years with alopecia areata. Some clones in this sample may be carry-over from other donors' samples. This rearrangement joins TRBV27 to TRBJ2-7; 8 bases match TRBD1. CDR3 sequence reads: CASSPNPGQEYF. As DNA, the CDR3 is TGTGCCAGCAGCCCCAATCCGGGACAGGAGTACTTC.